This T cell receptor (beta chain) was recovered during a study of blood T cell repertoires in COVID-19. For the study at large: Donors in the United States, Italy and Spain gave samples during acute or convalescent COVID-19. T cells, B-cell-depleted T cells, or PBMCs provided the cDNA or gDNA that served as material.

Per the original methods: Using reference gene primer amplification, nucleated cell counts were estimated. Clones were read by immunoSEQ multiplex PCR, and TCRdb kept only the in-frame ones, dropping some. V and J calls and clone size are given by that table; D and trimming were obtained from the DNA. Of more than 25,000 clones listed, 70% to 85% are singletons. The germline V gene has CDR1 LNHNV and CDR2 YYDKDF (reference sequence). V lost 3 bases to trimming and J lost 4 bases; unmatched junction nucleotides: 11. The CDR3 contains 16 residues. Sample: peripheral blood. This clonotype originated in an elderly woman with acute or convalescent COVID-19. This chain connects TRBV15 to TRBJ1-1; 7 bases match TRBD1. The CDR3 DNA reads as TGTGCCACCAGCAGGGGGCAGGGGGGAACGGGCACTGAAGCTTTCTTT. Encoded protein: CATSRGQGGTGTEAFF.